A single sample is the source of the 4 T cell receptor beta chains below, sequenced in a study of blood T cells in healthy people across ages. The authors ran a second PCR of roughly 6 to 12 cycles using a sample-barcoded 5' primer and a J-beta primer mix. TCRdb itself ran the 5' RACE reads through MiXCR, one entry per CDR3 protein. The table lists 1.5 million to 2 million distinct CDR3 sequences, just under 50% of them singletons, with roughly 2.1% in the top ten. The sample taken for sequencing was blood. The receptors were gathered from a middle-aged woman in good health.

This clonotype was picked up one time. The CDR3 loop is CASSESLGWNTEAFF. CDR3 DNA sequence: TGTGCCAGCAGTGAATCGTTAGGGTGGAACACTGAAGCTTTCTTT. The chain employs TRBV25-1 and TRBJ1-1; no firm D call. This CDR3 has 15 residues. In germline, CDR1 is MGHDK, CDR2 SYGVNS. Between the trimmed V and J ends, which lost 1 base and 1 base, there was a span of 10 bases.

This clonotype has a handful of counts. The chain has TRBV4-2 and TRBJ2-3, with a possible D match to TRBD2 (5 bases). The CDR3 extends over 16 amino acids. Germline V gene lookup returns CDR1 LGHNA and CDR2 YNFKEQ. Trimming pared 1 base from V and 0 bases from J, leaving 11 bases between. The CDR3 nucleotides are TGTGCCAGCAGCCAAGTGGGAGCGGAGAGCACAGATACGCAGTATTTT. Its translation is CASSQVGAESTDTQYF.

The genes are TRBV18 and TRBJ2-7; D uncertain. There are 12 residues in the CDR3. V dropped 4 bases and J dropped 9 bases, with 13 bases sitting between them. Germline V gene data show CDR1 as KGHSH and CDR2 as LQKENI. In DNA form, the CDR3 reads TGTGCCAGCTCACACCGGGCTCGGGTGCAGTACTTC. Encoded protein: CASSHRARVQYF.

CDR3 bases: TGCAGTGCTAGAGATCTGGGCGCTGACTATGGCTACACCTTC. This codes for CSARDLGADYGYTF. This chain connects TRBV20-1 to TRBJ1-2; D is unresolved. V was trimmed by 0 bases and J by 3 bases, leaving 11 bases between them. The CDR3 is made up of 14 amino acids. Germline lookup yields CDR1 DFQATT and CDR2 SNEGSKA (reference sequence).